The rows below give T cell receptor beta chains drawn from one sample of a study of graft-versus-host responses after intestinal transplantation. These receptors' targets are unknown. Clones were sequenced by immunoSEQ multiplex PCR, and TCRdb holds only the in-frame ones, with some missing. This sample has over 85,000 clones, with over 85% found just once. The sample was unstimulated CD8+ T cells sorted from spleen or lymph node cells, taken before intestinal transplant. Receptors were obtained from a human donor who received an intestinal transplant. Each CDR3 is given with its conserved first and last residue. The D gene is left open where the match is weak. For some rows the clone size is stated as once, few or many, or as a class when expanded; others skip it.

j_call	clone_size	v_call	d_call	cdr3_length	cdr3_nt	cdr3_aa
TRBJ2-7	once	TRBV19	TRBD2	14	TGTGCCAGTAGTACCTCTAGCGGATCCTACGAGCAGTACTTC	CASSTSSGSYEQYF
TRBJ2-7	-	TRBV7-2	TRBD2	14	TGTGCCAGCAGCTTCGGACTAGCGGGGTACGAGCAGTACTTC	CASSFGLAGYEQYF
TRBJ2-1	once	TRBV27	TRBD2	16	TGTGCCAGCAGTCCGTGGACTAGCGGCTCCTACAATGAGCAGTTCTTC	CASSPWTSGSYNEQFF
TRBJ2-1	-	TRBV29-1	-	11	TGCAGCCACGGGGCGGGACGTGAGCAGTTCTTC	CSHGAGREQFF
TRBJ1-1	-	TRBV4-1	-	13	TGCGCCAGCAGCCAAGGTCGTACAACTCAAGCTTTCTTT	CASSQGRTTQAFF
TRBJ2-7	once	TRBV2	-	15	TGTGCCAGCAGTGAGGGAGTTGTAGGGCCCTACGAGCAGTACTTC	CASSEGVVGPYEQYF
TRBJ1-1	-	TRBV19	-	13	TGTGCCAGTAGTATCCCGGGAGCAACTGAAGCTTTCTTT	CASSIPGATEAFF
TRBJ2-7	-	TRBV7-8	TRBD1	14	TGTGCCAGCAGCCCCGGGACAGAATTCTACGAGCAGTACTTC	CASSPGTEFYEQYF
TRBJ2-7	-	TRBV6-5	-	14	TGTGCCAGCAGTGAGGACAGACTTTCCTACGAGCAGTACTTC	CASSEDRLSYEQYF
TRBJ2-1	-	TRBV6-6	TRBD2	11	TGTGCCAGCAGTGAGGGAGGGGAGCAGTTCTTC	CASSEGGEQFF
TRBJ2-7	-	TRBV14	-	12	TGTGCCAGCAGCCTTAAAAACTACGAGCAGTACTTC	CASSLKNYEQYF
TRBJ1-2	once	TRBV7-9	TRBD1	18	TGTGCCAGCAGCCCGACTGGGGCAGGGGGCGCGGGAAACTATGGCTACACCTTC	CASSPTGAGGAGNYGYTF
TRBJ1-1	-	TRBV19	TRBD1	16	TGTGCCAGTAGTTGGGGGACAGGGGGCATGCGGACTGAAGCTTTCTTT	CASSWGTGGMRTEAFF
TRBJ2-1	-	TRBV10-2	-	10	TGCGCCAGCACGGGTCATGAGCAGTTCTTC	CASTGHEQFF
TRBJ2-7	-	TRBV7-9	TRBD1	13	TGTGCCAGCAGCACAGGGGCCCTCTACGAGCAGTACTTC	CASSTGALYEQYF
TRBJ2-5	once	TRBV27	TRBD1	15	TGTGCCAGCAGACAACTTGGACAGGGAGAAGAGACCCAGTACTTC	CASRQLGQGEETQYF
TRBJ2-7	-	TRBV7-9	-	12	TGTGCCAGCAGCCCGGGGACCTACGAGCAGTACTTC	CASSPGTYEQYF
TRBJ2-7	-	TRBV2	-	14	TGTGCCAGCAGCTCAACGACTGGTAACTACGAGCAGTACTTC	CASSSTTGNYEQYF
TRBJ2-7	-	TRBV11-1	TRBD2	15	TGTGCCAGCAGCTTAGCAGCGGGAGGGTTCTACGAGCAGTACTTC	CASSLAAGGFYEQYF
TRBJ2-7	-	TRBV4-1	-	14	TGCGCCAGCAGCCAAGATATCCGAGGTCACGAGCAGTACTTC	CASSQDIRGHEQYF
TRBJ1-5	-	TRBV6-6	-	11	TGTGCCAGCAGTCCCGGGGGACCCCAGCATTTT	CASSPGGPQHF
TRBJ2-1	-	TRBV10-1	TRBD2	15	TGCGCCAGCAGTGAACAGCGGGAGTACGGCAATGAGCAGTTCTTC	CASSEQREYGNEQFF
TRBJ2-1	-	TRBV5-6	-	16	TGTGCCAGCAGCGGAATGTTAGTGGACTCCTACAATGAGCAGTTCTTC	CASSGMLVDSYNEQFF
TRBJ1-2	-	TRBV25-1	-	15	TGTGCCAGCAGAGGGTCAGCCACCGATTCCTATGGCTACACCTTC	CASRGSATDSYGYTF
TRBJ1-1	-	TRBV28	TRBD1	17	TGTGCCAGCAGTTTCCGCCGGGACAGAAACATGAACACTGAAGCTTTCTTT	CASSFRRDRNMNTEAFF
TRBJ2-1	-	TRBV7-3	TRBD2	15	TGTGCCAGCAGCTTAGGGCTAGCGGGAGGGGATGAGCAGTTCTTC	CASSLGLAGGDEQFF
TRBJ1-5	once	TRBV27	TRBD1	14	TGTGCCAGCAGCCTGACAGGGGGCAATCAGCCCCAGCATTTT	CASSLTGGNQPQHF
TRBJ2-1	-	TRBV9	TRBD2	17	TGTGCCAGCAGCCCACGATTAGCGGGAGGGCTCAGGGATGAGCAGTTCTTC	CASSPRLAGGLRDEQFF
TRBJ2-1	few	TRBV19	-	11	TGTGCCACCCAAAAGTACAATGAGCAGTTCTTC	CATQKYNEQFF
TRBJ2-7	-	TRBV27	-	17	TGTGCCAGCTCCGTGCAGGCGGTAGCGATGATCGCGCGAGAGCAGTACTTC	CASSVQAVAMIAREQYF
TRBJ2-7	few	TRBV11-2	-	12	TGTGCCAGCAGCCGATTCGGGGAAGGGCAGTACTTC	CASSRFGEGQYF
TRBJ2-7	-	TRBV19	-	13	TGTGCCAGTAGTATAGGGGCAGGGGCCGAGCAGTACTTC	CASSIGAGAEQYF
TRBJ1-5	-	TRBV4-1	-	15	TGCGCCAGCAGCCAAGCAGGGTCCCAAAATCAAGCCCAGCATTTT	CASSQAGSQNQAQHF
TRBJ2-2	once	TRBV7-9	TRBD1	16	TGTGCCAGCAGCTTAGCTGACAGGGGGCGAACCGGGGAGCTGTTTTTT	CASSLADRGRTGELFF
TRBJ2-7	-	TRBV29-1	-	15	TGCAGCGTTGAAGGGCTGGGGGGAGCGGCCTACGAGCAGTACTTC	CSVEGLGGAAYEQYF
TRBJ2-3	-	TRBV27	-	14	TGTGCCAGCAGTTATCAGGGACGCACAGATACGCAGTATTTT	CASSYQGRTDTQYF
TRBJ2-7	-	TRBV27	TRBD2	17	TGTGCCAGCAGTTTATCGTCTTCTCGGGAGGGCCTCTACGAGCAGTACTTC	CASSLSSSREGLYEQYF